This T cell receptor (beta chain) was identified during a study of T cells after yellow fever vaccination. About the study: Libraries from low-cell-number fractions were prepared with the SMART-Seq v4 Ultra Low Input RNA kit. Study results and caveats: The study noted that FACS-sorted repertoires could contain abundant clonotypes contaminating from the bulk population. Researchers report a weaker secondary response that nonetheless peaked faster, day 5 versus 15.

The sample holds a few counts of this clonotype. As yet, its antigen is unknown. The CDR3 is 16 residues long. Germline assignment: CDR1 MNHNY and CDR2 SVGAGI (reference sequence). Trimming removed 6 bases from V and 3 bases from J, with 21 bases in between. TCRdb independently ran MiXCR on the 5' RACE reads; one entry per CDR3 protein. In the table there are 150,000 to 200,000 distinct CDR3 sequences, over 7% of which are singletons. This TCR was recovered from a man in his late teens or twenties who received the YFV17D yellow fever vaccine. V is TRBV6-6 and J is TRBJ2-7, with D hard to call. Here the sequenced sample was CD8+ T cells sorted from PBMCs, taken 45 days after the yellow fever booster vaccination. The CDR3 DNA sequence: TGTGCCAGCAGCCCTCCCCCCGGGCAAATGGACTACGAGCAGTACTTC. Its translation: CASSPPPGQMDYEQYF.